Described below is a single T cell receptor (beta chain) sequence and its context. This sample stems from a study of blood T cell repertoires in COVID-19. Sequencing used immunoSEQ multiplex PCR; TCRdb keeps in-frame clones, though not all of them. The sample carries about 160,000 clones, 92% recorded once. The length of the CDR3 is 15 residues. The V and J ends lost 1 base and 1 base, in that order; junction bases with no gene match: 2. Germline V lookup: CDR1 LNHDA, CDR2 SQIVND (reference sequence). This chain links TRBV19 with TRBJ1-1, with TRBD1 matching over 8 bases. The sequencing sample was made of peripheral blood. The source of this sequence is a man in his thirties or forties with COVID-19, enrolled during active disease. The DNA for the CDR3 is TGTGCCAGTAGTATAGCCGACAGGGGGAACACTGAAGCTTTCTTT. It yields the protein CASSIADRGNTEAFF. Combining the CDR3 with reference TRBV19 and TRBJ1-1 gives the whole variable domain DGGITQSPKYLFRKEGQNVTLSCEQNLNHDAMYWYRQDPGQGLRLIYYSQIVNDFQKGDIAEGYSVSREKKESFPLTVTSAQKNPTAFYLCASSIADRGNTEAFFGQGTRLTVV.